These T cell receptor beta chains were read from a single sample in a study of T cell responses to AZD1222 COVID-19 vaccine. The repertoire was sequenced with immunoSEQ multiplex PCR; TCRdb's copy has only in-frame clones and lacks some. In the table there are around 100,000 clones, over 85% of which are singletons. The sample consisted of peripheral blood, taken on day 0 of AZD1222 vaccination. Receptor source: an adult in good health. The CDR3 runs from the conserved cysteine through the conserved F or W. A D gene is named only where the DNA matches it firmly. Expanded clones get a size class; other rows say once, few or many, or leave the size out.

j_call v_call d_call clone_size cdr3_nt cdr3_aa
TRBJ2-3 TRBV7-2 TRBD2 - TGTGCCAGCAGTCGGGGGGGGACCACAGATACGCAGTATTTT CASSRGGTTDTQYF
TRBJ2-7 TRBV7-8 - once TGTGCCAGCAGCTTAGTTACGGGGGCCTACGAGCAGTACTTC CASSLVTGAYEQYF
TRBJ1-5 TRBV7-2 - - TGTGCCAGCAGCAACCGGGACGGGAATCAGCCCCAGCATTTT CASSNRDGNQPQHF
TRBJ1-1 TRBV28 TRBD1 once TGTGCCAATACACCACCGGGACAGGGGCTTTCTGAAGCTTTCTTT CANTPPGQGLSEAFF
TRBJ2-1 TRBV27 - - TGTGCCAGCAGTTTCTCCCTAGCGCACCCATACAATGAGCAGTTCTTC CASSFSLAHPYNEQFF
TRBJ2-2 TRBV5-1 - - TGCGCCAGCAGCACGGAAGGACAGAGCACCGGGGAGCTGTTTTTT CASSTEGQSTGELFF
TRBJ2-1 TRBV9 - - TGTGCCAGCAGCGTAACGGGGGCGTACAATGAGCAGTTCTTC CASSVTGAYNEQFF
TRBJ1-1 TRBV3-1/TRBV3-2 - - TGTGCCAGCAGCCAAGAGTGGCTATGGAGACAGGAAGCTTTCTTT CASSQEWLWRQEAFF
TRBJ2-4 TRBV11-2 TRBD2 - TGTGCCAGCAGCTTTGGCGGGGGGGACATTCAGTACTTC CASSFGGGDIQYF
TRBJ1-1 TRBV19 - - TGTGCCAGTAGTATACGGGCAGTAGGGCATGAAGCTTTCTTT CASSIRAVGHEAFF
TRBJ2-2 TRBV5-1 - once TGCGCCAGCAGCTTGGTAGCCACTCCGAACACCGGGGAGCTGTTTTTT CASSLVATPNTGELFF
TRBJ2-7 TRBV28 - - TGTGCCAGCAGTTTAGGTACGGGCAGCTCCGAGCAGTACTTC CASSLGTGSSEQYF
TRBJ1-4 TRBV6-5 TRBD1 - TGTGCCAGCAGTTATTCCCGGGACAGGGGGGAAAAACTGTTTTTT CASSYSRDRGEKLFF
TRBJ1-1 TRBV19 - - TGTGCCAGTAGTGCAGGGTATCGGAATGAAGCTTTCTTT CASSAGYRNEAFF
TRBJ1-6 TRBV11-2 - - TGTGCCAGCAGCTTAGTCGCAGGGAGTTCACCCCTCCACTTT CASSLVAGSSPLHF
TRBJ1-1 TRBV14 - - TGTGCCAGCAGCCACACAGGAGGTGCTGAAGCTTTCTTT CASSHTGGAEAFF
TRBJ1-2 TRBV6-4 - once TGTGCCAGCAGACACCGGGACTCGTCGGACCATGGCTACACCTTC CASRHRDSSDHGYTF
TRBJ1-1 TRBV5-1 - few TGCGCCAGCAGCTTGGAAGGGGGCACTGAAGCTTTCTTT CASSLEGGTEAFF
TRBJ1-2 TRBV28 TRBD1 - TGTGCCAGCGCGACAGGGACCTATGGCTACACCTTC CASATGTYGYTF
TRBJ2-1 TRBV5-1 - - TGCGCCAGCAGCTTGTGGCTAGCGAGCGCGAGGGAGCAGTTCTTC CASSLWLASAREQFF
TRBJ1-5 TRBV7-8 TRBD1 once TGTGCCAGCAGCCTTCAGGGGGCCCAGCCCCAGCATTTT CASSLQGAQPQHF
TRBJ1-1 TRBV4-1 - - TGCGCCAGCAGCCAAGATAGCGGCCCTACTGAAGCTTTCTTT CASSQDSGPTEAFF
TRBJ2-2 TRBV7-9 TRBD2 - TGTGCCAGCAGCTTACTAGCTTGGCGGGGGGGCCGTACCGGGGAGCTGTTTTTT CASSLLAWRGGRTGELFF
TRBJ2-3 TRBV21-1 - - TGTGCCAGCAGCAAAGTTGAGGCCAGCACAGATACGCAGTATTTT CASSKVEASTDTQYF
TRBJ1-2 TRBV4-3 - few TGCGCCAGCAGCCATTCTTCGCCGGGCAGGGACGTCTATGGCTACACCTTC CASSHSSPGRDVYGYTF
TRBJ2-7 TRBV2 - - TGTGCCAGCAGTGAAGATAAGCAGTCGGATCCCTACGAGCAGTACTTC CASSEDKQSDPYEQYF
TRBJ1-6 TRBV6-5 - - TGTGCCAGCAGTTTAACAGTGAATTCACCCCTCCACTTT CASSLTVNSPLHF
TRBJ1-1 TRBV2 - once TGTGCCAGCAGGGTGACAGGATTGAACACTGAAGCTTTCTTT CASRVTGLNTEAFF
TRBJ1-4 TRBV27 TRBD1 - TGTGCCAGCAGGCCCGGGACAGGCCTTGAGGATGAAAAACTGTTTTTT CASRPGTGLEDEKLFF
TRBJ2-1 TRBV7-3 TRBD1 - TGTGCCAGCAGCCTGATCGGACAGGGATTCAATGAGCAGTTCTTC CASSLIGQGFNEQFF
TRBJ2-3 TRBV11-3 - - TGTGCCAGCAGCTTAGCCGATACGCAGTATTTT CASSLADTQYF
TRBJ2-4 TRBV27 - - TGTGCCAGCAGTTTGGCCGGACATAGAAACATTCAGTACTTC CASSLAGHRNIQYF
TRBJ1-5 TRBV19 TRBD1 - TGTGCCAGTAGTATCGACAGGGAATGGAATCAGCCCCAGCATTTT CASSIDREWNQPQHF